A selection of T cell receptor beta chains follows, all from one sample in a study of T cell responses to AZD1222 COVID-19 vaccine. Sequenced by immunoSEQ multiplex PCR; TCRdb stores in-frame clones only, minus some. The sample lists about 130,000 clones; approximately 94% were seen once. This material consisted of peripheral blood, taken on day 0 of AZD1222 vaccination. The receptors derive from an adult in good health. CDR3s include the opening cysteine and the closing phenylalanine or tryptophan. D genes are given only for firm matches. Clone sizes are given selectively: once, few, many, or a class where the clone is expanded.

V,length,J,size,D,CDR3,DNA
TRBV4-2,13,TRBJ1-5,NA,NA,CASSQDTGQAQHF,TGTGCCAGCAGCCAAGATACAGGGCAGGCCCAGCATTTT
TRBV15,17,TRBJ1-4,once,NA,CATSRGAGRSGNEKLFF,TGTGCCACCAGCAGGGGCGCGGGTAGATCGGGTAATGAAAAACTGTTTTTT
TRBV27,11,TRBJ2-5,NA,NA,CASRGRETQYF,TGTGCCAGCAGAGGGCGAGAGACCCAGTACTTC
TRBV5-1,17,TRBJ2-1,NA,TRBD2,CASSLVPSGSLYNEQFF,TGCGCCAGCAGCTTGGTCCCTAGCGGATCGCTTTACAATGAGCAGTTCTTC
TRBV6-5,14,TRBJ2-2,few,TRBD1,CASRLDRVTGELFF,TGTGCCAGCAGGCTGGACAGGGTGACCGGGGAGCTGTTTTTT
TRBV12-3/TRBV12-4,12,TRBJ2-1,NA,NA,CASSTTPGIQFF,TGTGCCAGCAGCACCACGCCAGGGATCCAATTCTTC
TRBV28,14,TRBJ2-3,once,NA,CATVGVPSTDTQYF,TGTGCCACTGTGGGGGTACCTAGCACAGATACGCAGTATTTT
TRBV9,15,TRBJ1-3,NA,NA,CASSVGGTSGNTIYF,TGTGCCAGCAGCGTAGGGGGGACCTCTGGAAACACCATATATTTT
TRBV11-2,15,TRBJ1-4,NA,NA,CASSLGGRENEKLFF,TGTGCCAGCAGCTTAGGTGGGAGAGAGAATGAAAAACTGTTTTTT
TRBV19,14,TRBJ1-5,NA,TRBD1,CASTTGTSNQPQHF,TGTGCCAGTACGACAGGGACTAGCAATCAGCCCCAGCATTTT
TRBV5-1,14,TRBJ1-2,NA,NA,CASSLNGGTFGYTF,TGCGCCAGCAGTTTGAACGGGGGGACATTTGGCTACACCTTC
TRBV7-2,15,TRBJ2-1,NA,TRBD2,CASSFGLAGEGEQFF,TGTGCCAGCAGCTTTGGACTAGCGGGAGAAGGTGAGCAGTTCTTC
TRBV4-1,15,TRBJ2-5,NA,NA,CASSQGFQSGTRRYF,TGCGCCAGCAGCCAAGGGTTTCAATCCGGGACCCGCCGGTACTTC
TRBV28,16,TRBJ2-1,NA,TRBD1,CASSTWAGQGANEQFF,TGTGCCAGCAGTACCTGGGCGGGACAGGGGGCGAATGAGCAGTTCTTC
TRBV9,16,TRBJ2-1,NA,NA,CASSVLPGAGYNEQFF,TGTGCCAGCAGCGTATTACCAGGGGCGGGTTACAATGAGCAGTTCTTC
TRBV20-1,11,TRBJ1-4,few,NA,CSARELEKLFF,TGCAGTGCTAGAGAGCTAGAAAAACTGTTTTTT
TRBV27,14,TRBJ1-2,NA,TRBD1,CASSSFGQGGGYTF,TGTGCCAGCAGTTCTTTTGGACAGGGAGGAGGCTACACCTTC
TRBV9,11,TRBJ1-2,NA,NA,CASSVPYGYTF,TGTGCCAGCAGCGTCCCATATGGCTACACCTTC
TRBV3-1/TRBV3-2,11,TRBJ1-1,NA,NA,CASSLRREAFF,TGTGCCAGCAGCCTTAGACGTGAGGCTTTCTTT
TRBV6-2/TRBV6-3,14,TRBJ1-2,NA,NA,CASSLFRGRYGYTF,TGTGCCAGCAGTTTGTTTCGCGGACGCTATGGCTACACCTTC
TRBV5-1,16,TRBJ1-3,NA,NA,CASSLGWGSSGNTIYF,TGCGCCAGCAGCTTGGGATGGGGTTCCTCTGGAAACACCATATATTTT
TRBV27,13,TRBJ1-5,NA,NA,CASTGTLGQPQHF,TGTGCCAGTACCGGGACGCTCGGGCAGCCCCAGCATTTT
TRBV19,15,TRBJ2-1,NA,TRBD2,CASRVSSGRGNEQFF,TGTGCCAGTAGAGTCTCTAGCGGGAGGGGGAATGAGCAGTTCTTC
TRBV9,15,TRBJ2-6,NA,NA,CASSPRRAGANVLTF,TGTGCCAGCAGCCCCAGGAGGGCTGGGGCCAACGTCCTGACTTTC